The 13 T cell receptor beta chains given below trace back to one sample, sequenced in a study of response to subunit inactivated influenza vaccine (dated by TCRdb to the late 2010s). Library creation used RT-PCR. Sequenced on an Illumina HiSeq 2500. TCRdb ran its own pipeline on the public reads, namely fastp trimming at Q25 and MiXCR clone calling, and kept in-frame beta chains. All rows with the same CDR3 protein become a single entry with the most common DNA and genes. The sample table shows more than 700,000 distinct CDR3 sequences, and 21% are seen once. 10% to 13% of the sample goes to the ten largest clones. The sample here was PBMCs from blood, taken about 5 days after vaccination. All receptors come from a man aged 50 to 59 who received an inactivated influenza vaccine. Donor details come from another sample of the same person, matched by shared clones.

V and J are TRBV12-3 or TRBV12-4 and TRBJ2-3; TRBD2 might be the D (7 bases). This CDR3 is 15 amino acids long. Trimming took off 3 bases at V and 4 bases at J, with 14 bases between the two ends. The CDR3 bases are TGTGCCAGCAGTTTTTTCGGGGGGCCCGCAGATACGCAGTATTTT. Protein sequence: CASSFFGGPADTQYF.

This chain connects TRBV4-3 to TRBJ1-4; 7 bases agree with TRBD1. Germline trimming cut 1 base from V and 6 bases from J; bases unmatched to any gene: 5. The CDR3 has 15 residues. Germline V lookup: CDR1 LGHNA, CDR2 YSLEER. The CDR3 loop is CASSQVEGADEKLFF. DNA of the CDR3: TGCGCCAGCAGCCAAGTTGAGGGGGCGGATGAAAAACTGTTTTTT.

This chain uses TRBV9 with TRBJ2-1; a possible D gene is TRBD2 (6 bases). Germline assignment: CDR1 SGDLS and CDR2 YYNGEE. CDR3 length equals 13 residues. V was shortened by 6 bases and J by 7 bases, with 14 bases between the two germline ends. For the CDR3, the DNA is TGTGCCAGCAATTTGGGGGGAGAGAATGAGCAGTTCTTC. It specifies CASNLGGENEQFF. The entire variable domain, with the rest obtained from reference TRBV9 and TRBJ2-1, is as follows: DSGVTQTPKHLITATGQRVTLRCSPRSGDLSVYWYQQSLDQGLQFLIQYYNGEERAKGNILERFSAQQFPDLHSELNLSSLELGDSALYFCASNLGGENEQFFGPGTRLTVL.

This clonotype came up a few times. The chain has TRBV5-1 and TRBJ1-3; D is unresolved. The CDR3 runs 14 residues. V was cut by 0 bases and J by 3 bases, with 7 bases left in between. Germline CDR1 is SGHRS and CDR2 is YFSETQ. CDR3 residues: CASSLEGNGNTIYF. As DNA, the CDR3 is TGCGCCAGCAGCTTGGAAGGGAATGGAAACACCATATATTTT.

The chain couples TRBV7-2 to TRBJ2-3; TRBD2 aligns across 10 bases. The J segment lost 6 bases and the V segment lost 8 bases, leaving 5 bases of the junction unmatched. The germline V gene encodes CDR1 SGHTA and CDR2 FQGNSA. The CDR3 runs 13 residues. The CDR3 DNA reads TGTGCCAGCGCCCTAGCGGGAGTGGATACGCAGTATTTT. As protein: CASALAGVDTQYF. The full variable domain, rest sourced from reference TRBV7-2 and TRBJ2-3, is GAGVSQSPSNKVTEKGKDVELRCDPISGHTALYWYRQSLGQGLEFLIYFQGNSAPDKSGLPSDRFSAERTGGSVSTLTIQRTQQEDSAVYLCASALAGVDTQYFGPGTRLTVL.

V usage is TRBV20-1 and J usage is TRBJ2-1; D remains unclear. This CDR3 is 15 amino acids long. The germline CDR1 and CDR2 sequences are DFQATT and SNEGSKA (reference sequence). The V gene lost 0 bases and the J gene lost 0 bases, with 9 bases spanning the gap. This CDR3 reads CSARDPGNSYNEQFF. In DNA form, the CDR3 reads TGCAGTGCTAGAGATCCGGGCAACTCCTACAATGAGCAGTTCTTC.

This clonotype was seen a handful of times. V usage is TRBV20-1 and J usage is TRBJ1-4; tentatively, D is TRBD1 (5 bases). V lost 2 bases, J lost 8 bases, and 9 bases lay in between. CDR1 is DFQATT, CDR2 SNEGSKA, per germline (reference sequence). CDR3 length equals 12 residues. As DNA, the CDR3 is TGCAGTGCTAGACGGGGGTCGGAAAAACTGTTTTTT. Translating it yields CSARRGSEKLFF.

Ten or more counts support this clonotype. The J gene is TRBJ2-7, the V gene TRBV12-3 or TRBV12-4; D unresolved. This CDR3 has 12 residues. The V end lost 6 bases, the J end lost 0 bases, and 6 bases lay between the germline ends. CDR3 sequence reads: CASSSRSYEQYF. The CDR3 coding sequence is TGTGCCAGCAGCTCCCGCTCCTACGAGCAGTACTTC.

This clonotype was found a few times. The genes are TRBV12-3 or TRBV12-4 and TRBJ1-2, with D maybe TRBD1 (5 bases). V dropped 6 bases and J dropped 8 bases, with 16 bases sitting between them. CDR3 size: 13 residues. CDR3 protein: CASSPSVTVGYTF. CDR3 coding DNA: TGTGCCAGCAGCCCTTCAGTGACAGTAGGCTACACCTTC.

Only a few counts were recorded for this clonotype. V is TRBV12-3 or TRBV12-4 and J is TRBJ1-1, with D possibly matching TRBD1 (5 bases). The CDR3 is 12 residues long. The germline V and J ends were trimmed by 7 bases and 3 bases, with 9 bases remaining between them. CDR3 nucleotides: TGTGCCAGCAAATGGGGGTACACTGAAGCTTTCTTT. Translated, it gives CASKWGYTEAFF.

The V gene is TRBV10-3, the J gene TRBJ2-1; 8 bases agree with TRBD2. The CDR3 sequence is 15 residues long. V shed 2 bases, J shed 7 bases, and the junction held 7 bases outside the gene matches. Germline V gene data show CDR1 as ENHRY and CDR2 as SYGVKD. The DNA for the CDR3 is TGTGCCATCAGTGAGCAAGCGGGAGTGAGGAATGAGCAGTTCTTC. Its translation: CAISEQAGVRNEQFF.

There are a few counts of this clonotype. The gene calls are TRBV6-1 and TRBJ2-1, with D possibly being TRBD2 (6 bases). Germline lookup yields CDR1 MNHNS and CDR2 SASEGT. This CDR3 is 13 amino acids long. Trimming took 7 bases from V and 6 from J, leaving 13 bases between them. The CDR3 sequence is CASTSRGFNEQFF. CDR3 DNA sequence: TGTGCCAGCACATCCCGGGGGTTCAATGAGCAGTTCTTC.

CDR3 sequence reads: CSALAAGENEQFF. DNA for the CDR3: TGCAGTGCGTTAGCGGCCGGAGAGAATGAGCAGTTCTTC. The chain joins TRBV20-1 to TRBJ2-1; TRBD2 is a possible D gene (6 bases). V was pared by 6 bases and J by 7 bases, with 16 bases between. The CDR3 is 13 amino acids. Germline V gene data show CDR1 as DFQATT and CDR2 as SNEGSKA (reference sequence).